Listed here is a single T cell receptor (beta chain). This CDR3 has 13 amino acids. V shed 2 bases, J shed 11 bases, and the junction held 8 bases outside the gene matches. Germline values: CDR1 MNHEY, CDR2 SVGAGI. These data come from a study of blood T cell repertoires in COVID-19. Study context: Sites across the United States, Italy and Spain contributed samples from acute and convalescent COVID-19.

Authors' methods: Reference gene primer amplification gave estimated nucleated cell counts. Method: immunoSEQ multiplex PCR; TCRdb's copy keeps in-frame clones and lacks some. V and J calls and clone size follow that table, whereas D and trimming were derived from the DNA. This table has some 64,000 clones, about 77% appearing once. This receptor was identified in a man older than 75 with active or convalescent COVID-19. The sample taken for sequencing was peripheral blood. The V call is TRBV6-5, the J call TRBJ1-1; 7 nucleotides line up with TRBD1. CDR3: CASSYPEGAKAFF. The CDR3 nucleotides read TGTGCCAGCAGTTACCCGGAGGGGGCGAAGGCTTTCTTT.